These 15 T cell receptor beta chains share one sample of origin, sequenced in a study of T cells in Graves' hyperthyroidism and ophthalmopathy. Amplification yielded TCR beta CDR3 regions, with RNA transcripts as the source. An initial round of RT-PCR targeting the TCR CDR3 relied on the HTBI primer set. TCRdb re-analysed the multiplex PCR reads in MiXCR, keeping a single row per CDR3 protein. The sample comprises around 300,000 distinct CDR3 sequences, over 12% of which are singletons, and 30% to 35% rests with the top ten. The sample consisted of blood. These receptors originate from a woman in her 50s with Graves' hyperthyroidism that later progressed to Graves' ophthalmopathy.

The CDR3 bases are TGTGCCGACAGTGAATCGGGACCATATACGCAGTATTTT. Encoded protein: CADSESGPYTQYF. The chain employs TRBV6-1 and TRBJ2-3, with D possibly called TRBD1 or TRBD2 (5 bases each). Germline V gene data show CDR1 as MNHNS and CDR2 as SASEGT. CDR3 length equals 13 residues. V shed 11 bases and J shed 7 bases, with 19 bases lying between them.

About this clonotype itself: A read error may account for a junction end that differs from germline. The CDR3 nucleotides read TGTACCAGCAGTTTCGGTCGGTACAATGAGCAGTTCTTC. Amino acid sequence: CTSSFGRYNEQFF. This chain joins TRBV27 and TRBJ2-1; D is undetermined. The CDR3 has 13 residues. Per germline, CDR1 MNHEY and CDR2 SMNVEV (reference sequence).

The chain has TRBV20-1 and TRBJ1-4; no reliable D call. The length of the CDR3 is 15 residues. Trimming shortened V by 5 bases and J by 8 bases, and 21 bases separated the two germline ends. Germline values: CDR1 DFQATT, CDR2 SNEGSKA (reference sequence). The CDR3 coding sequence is TGCAGTGCTCGTCCCACCGGGGTTGGGGAAGAAAAACTGTTTTTT. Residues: CSARPTGVGEEKLFF.

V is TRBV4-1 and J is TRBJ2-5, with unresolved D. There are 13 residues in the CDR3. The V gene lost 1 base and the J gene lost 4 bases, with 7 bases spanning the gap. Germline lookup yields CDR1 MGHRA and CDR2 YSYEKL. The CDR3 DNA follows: TGCGCCAGCAGCCAAGGCCCTCTAGAGACCCAGTACTTC. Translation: CASSQGPLETQYF.

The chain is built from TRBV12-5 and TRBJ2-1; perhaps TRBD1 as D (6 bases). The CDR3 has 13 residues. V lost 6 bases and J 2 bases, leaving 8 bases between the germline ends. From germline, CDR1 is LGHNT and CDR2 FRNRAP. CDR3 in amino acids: CASGRDTYNEQFF. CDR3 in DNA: TGTGCTAGTGGCCGGGACACCTACAATGAGCAGTTCTTC.

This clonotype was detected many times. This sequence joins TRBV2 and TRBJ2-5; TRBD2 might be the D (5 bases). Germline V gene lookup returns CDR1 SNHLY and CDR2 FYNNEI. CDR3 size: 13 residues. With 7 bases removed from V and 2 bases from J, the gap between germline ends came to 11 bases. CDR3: CASTWEQQETQYF. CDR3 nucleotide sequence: TGTGCCAGCACGTGGGAGCAACAAGAGACCCAGTACTTC.

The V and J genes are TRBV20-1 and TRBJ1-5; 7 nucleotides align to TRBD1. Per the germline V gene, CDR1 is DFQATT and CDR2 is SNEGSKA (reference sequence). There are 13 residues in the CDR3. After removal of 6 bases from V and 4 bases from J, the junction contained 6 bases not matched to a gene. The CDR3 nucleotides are TGCAGTGCCACCGGGACAGTGAATCAGCCCCAGCATTTT. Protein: CSATGTVNQPQHF.

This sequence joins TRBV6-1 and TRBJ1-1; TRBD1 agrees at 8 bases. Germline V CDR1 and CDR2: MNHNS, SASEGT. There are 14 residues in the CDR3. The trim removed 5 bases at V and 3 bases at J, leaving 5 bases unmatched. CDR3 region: CASSTTTGDTEAFF. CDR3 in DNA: TGTGCCAGCAGTACAACGACAGGGGACACTGAAGCTTTCTTT.

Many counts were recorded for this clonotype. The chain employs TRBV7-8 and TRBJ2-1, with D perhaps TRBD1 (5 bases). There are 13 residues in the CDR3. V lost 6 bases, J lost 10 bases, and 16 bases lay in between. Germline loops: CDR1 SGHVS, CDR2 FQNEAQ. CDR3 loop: CASRLMGRPEQFF. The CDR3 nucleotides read TGTGCCAGCAGGCTTATGGGGCGTCCGGAGCAGTTCTTC.

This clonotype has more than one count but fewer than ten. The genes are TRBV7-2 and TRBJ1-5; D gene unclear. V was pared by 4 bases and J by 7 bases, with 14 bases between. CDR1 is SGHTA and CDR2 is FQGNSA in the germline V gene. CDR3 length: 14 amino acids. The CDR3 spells CASSSTSLGQPQHF. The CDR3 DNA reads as TGTGCCAGCAGCTCTACAAGTTTGGGGCAGCCCCAGCATTTT.

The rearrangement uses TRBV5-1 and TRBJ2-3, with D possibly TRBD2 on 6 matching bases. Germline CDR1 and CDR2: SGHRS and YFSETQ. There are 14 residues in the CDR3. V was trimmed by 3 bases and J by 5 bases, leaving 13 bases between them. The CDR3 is CASSSPEGGDTQYF. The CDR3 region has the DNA TGCGCCAGCAGCTCACCGGAGGGAGGAGATACGCAGTATTTT.

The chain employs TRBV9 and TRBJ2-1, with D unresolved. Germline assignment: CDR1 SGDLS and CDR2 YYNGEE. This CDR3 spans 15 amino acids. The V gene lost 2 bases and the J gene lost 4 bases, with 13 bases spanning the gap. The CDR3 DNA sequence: TGTGCCAGCAGCGTTACCAGCGATCTATACAATGAGCAGTTCTTC. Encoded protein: CASSVTSDLYNEQFF. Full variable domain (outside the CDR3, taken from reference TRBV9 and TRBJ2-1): DSGVTQTPKHLITATGQRVTLRCSPRSGDLSVYWYQQSLDQGLQFLIQYYNGEERAKGNILERFSAQQFPDLHSELNLSSLELGDSALYFCASSVTSDLYNEQFFGPGTRLTVL.

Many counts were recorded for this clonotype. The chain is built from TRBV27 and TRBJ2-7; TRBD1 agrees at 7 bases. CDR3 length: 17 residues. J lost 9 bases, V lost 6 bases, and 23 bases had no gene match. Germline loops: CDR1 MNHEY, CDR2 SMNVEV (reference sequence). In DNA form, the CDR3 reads TGTGCCAGCAGACCAAGGCCCCCGGGACAGATAAATAGTGGGCAGTACTTC. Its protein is CASRPRPPGQINSGQYF.

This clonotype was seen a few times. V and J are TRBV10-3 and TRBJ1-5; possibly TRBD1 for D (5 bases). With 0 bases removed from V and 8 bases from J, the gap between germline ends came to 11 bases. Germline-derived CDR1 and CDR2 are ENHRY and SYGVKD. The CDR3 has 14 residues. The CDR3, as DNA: TGTGCCATCAGTGAGTCGTCAGGGTTAGAGCCCCAGCATTTT. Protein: CAISESSGLEPQHF.

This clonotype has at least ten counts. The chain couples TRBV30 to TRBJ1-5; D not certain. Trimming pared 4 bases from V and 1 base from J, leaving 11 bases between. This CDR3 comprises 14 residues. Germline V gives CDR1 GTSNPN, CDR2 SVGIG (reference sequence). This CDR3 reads CAWKAGGSNQPQHF. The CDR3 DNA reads TGTGCCTGGAAAGCCGGAGGGAGCAATCAGCCCCAGCATTTT.